The 21 T cell receptor beta chains in this list originate from one sample, sequenced in a study of control samples from healthy donors and cancer patients. Repertoires were generated with immunoSEQ multiplex PCR, while TCRdb's copy carries only in-frame clones and drops some. The sample consists of approximately 9,100 clones, 91% of them appearing once. Sequencing used PBMCs. These receptors came from a man aged 55-75 years with colorectal cancer.

The gene calls are TRBV5-4 and TRBJ1-6; 8 bases map to TRBD1. Germline V gene sequence: CDR1 SGHNT, CDR2 YYREEE (reference sequence). V was clipped by 3 bases and J by 7 bases; unmatched bases: 18. The CDR3 has 19 residues. In nucleotides, the CDR3 is TGTGCCAGCAGCTCATACCACGACTGGAGGACAGGGAAAAATTCACCCCTCCACTTT. Translating gives CASSSYHDWRTGKNSPLHF.

V usage is TRBV25-1 and J usage is TRBJ1-5, with 7 bases identical to TRBD1. This CDR3 is built from 15 residues. V trimming: 5 bases; J trimming: 3 bases; junction bases outside the gene matches: 7. Germline lookup yields CDR1 MGHDK and CDR2 SYGVNS. The CDR3 spells CASSLAGGDNQPQHF. Written as DNA, the CDR3 is TGTGCCAGCAGTCTTGCAGGGGGGGACAATCAGCCCCAGCATTTT.

This clone has only one observation. The V gene is TRBV11-2, the J gene TRBJ2-7; D not certain. V gave up 4 bases and J gave up 2 bases, with 9 bases separating them. Germline-derived CDR1 and CDR2 are SGHAT and FQNNGV. This CDR3 has 13 residues. This chain's CDR3 is CASSSMTPYEQYF. The CDR3 coding sequence is TGTGCCAGCAGCTCAATGACCCCCTACGAGCAGTACTTC.

The chain carries TRBV6-1 and TRBJ1-1; no reliable D call. CDR1 is MNHNS, CDR2 SASEGT, per germline. Trimming removed 2 bases from V and 1 base from J, with 8 bases in between. The CDR3 length is 14 residues. The CDR3 coding sequence is TGTGCCAGCAGTGAAAAGGGCAAGAACACTGAAGCTTTCTTT. It is translated as CASSEKGKNTEAFF.

The rearrangement joins TRBV12-3 or TRBV12-4 to TRBJ1-2; 8 bases agree with TRBD1. J lost 3 bases, V lost 6 bases, and 3 bases had no gene match. This CDR3 region has 13 residues. The CDR3 DNA reads TGTGCCAGCAGAAAGGGACAGGACTATGGCTACACCTTC. Amino acid sequence: CASRKGQDYGYTF.

The chain couples TRBV6-5 to TRBJ2-4, with D unresolved. The CDR3 runs 13 residues. Germline values: CDR1 MNHEY, CDR2 SVGAGI. V was cut by 6 bases and J by 7 bases, with 13 bases left in between. The CDR3 bases are TGTGCCAGCAGCCCAACCGGCCCGAACATTCAGTACTTC. As protein: CASSPTGPNIQYF.

This clone turned up a few times. This chain links TRBV30 with TRBJ1-2; D gene ambiguous. V was cut by 4 bases and J by 2 bases, with 11 bases left in between. The CDR3 totals 13 residues. Germline CDR1 GTSNPN, CDR2 SVGIG (reference sequence). The CDR3 DNA is TGTGCCTGGAACAGCTTACGGAACTATGGCTACACCTTC. It codes for CAWNSLRNYGYTF.

CDR3 protein: CASSQVWTSGGIYEQYF. Written as DNA, the CDR3 is TGCGCCAGCAGCCAAGTCTGGACTAGCGGGGGGATCTACGAGCAGTACTTC. This chain uses TRBV4-1 with TRBJ2-7; 14 bases are a match to TRBD2. This CDR3 is 17 amino acids long. CDR1 and CDR2 (germline): MGHRA, YSYEKL. With V trimmed by 1 base and J by 3 bases, 5 bases remained unmatched.

The chain carries TRBV20-1 and TRBJ2-7; 7 bases fit TRBD2. This CDR3 has 13 amino acids. Germline values: CDR1 DFQATT, CDR2 SNEGSKA (reference sequence). The J segment lost 2 bases and the V segment lost 3 bases, leaving 4 bases of the junction unmatched. DNA for the CDR3: TGCAGTGCTAGTTCTAGCGGCGCCTACGAGCAGTACTTC. It specifies CSASSSGAYEQYF.

J is TRBJ1-2 and V is TRBV13; no firm D call. Germline lookup yields CDR1 PRHDT and CDR2 FYEKMQ (reference sequence). The CDR3 is 15 amino acids. The ends were cut back, 2 bases at V and 3 bases at J, with 13 bases in the middle. CDR3 region: CASSLRIGRDYGYTF. Here the CDR3 DNA reads TGTGCCAGCAGCTTAAGAATAGGGAGGGACTATGGCTACACCTTC. Looking up the rest from reference TRBV13 and TRBJ1-2 gives the full variable domain: AAGVIQSPRHLIKEKRETATLKCYPIPRHDTVYWYQQGPGQDPQFLISFYEKMQSDKGSIPDRFSAQQFSDYHSELNMSSLELGDSALYFCASSLRIGRDYGYTFGSGTRLTVV.

The chain recombines TRBV7-2 with TRBJ1-3, with TRBD1 as a possible D gene (5 bases). V was clipped by 0 bases and J by 2 bases, with 8 bases between them. CDR3 length equals 15 residues. The V gene's germline CDR1 is SGHTA and CDR2 FQGNSA. CDR3 residues: CASSLARDAGNTIYF. The CDR3 bases are TGTGCCAGCAGCTTAGCCAGGGACGCTGGAAACACCATATATTTT.

This sequence joins TRBV10-3 and TRBJ2-1; 10 positions agree with TRBD2. The germline V gene has CDR1 ENHRY and CDR2 SYGVKD. With 4 bases clipped from V and 5 bases from J, the junction kept 2 bases outside the gene matches. The CDR3 extends over 14 amino acids. CDR3 nucleotide sequence: TGTGCCATCAGTGTCGGACTAGCGGACAATGAGCAGTTCTTC. It yields the protein CAISVGLADNEQFF.

In its sample, this clone was seen once. V usage is TRBV7-8 and J usage is TRBJ1-2; no clear D. This CDR3 comprises 16 residues. V was cut by 2 bases and J by 2 bases, with 15 bases left in between. Germline CDR1 SGHVS, CDR2 FQNEAQ. The chain's CDR3 is CASSLQIGLLNYGYTF. In DNA form, the CDR3 reads TGTGCCAGCAGCTTACAGATTGGACTCCTCAACTATGGCTACACCTTC.

The rearrangement joins TRBV27 to TRBJ1-5; D is possibly TRBD1 (6 bases). Looked up from germline, CDR1 is MNHEY and CDR2 is SMNVEV (reference sequence). V lost 6 bases to trimming and J lost 1 base, with 16 bases between them. CDR3 length equals 16 residues. The CDR3 DNA reads as TGTGCCAGCAGCCAATACAGGGTGGGAAGCAATCAGCCCCAGCATTTT. Translating it yields CASSQYRVGSNQPQHF.

The rearrangement uses TRBV6-6 and TRBJ1-2, with D unclear. CDR1 is MNHNY and CDR2 is SVGAGI in the germline V gene (reference sequence). The CDR3 consists of 13 residues. V was shortened by 8 bases and J by 8 bases, with 18 bases between the two germline ends. The CDR3 region is CASFQARVGGYTF. The CDR3 DNA is TGTGCCAGCTTCCAGGCAAGGGTTGGCGGCTACACCTTC.

V and J are TRBV7-3 and TRBJ2-2, with 8 bases identical to TRBD1. V lost 6 bases to trimming and J lost 6 bases; unmatched junction nucleotides: 6. CDR1 is SGHTA, CDR2 FQGTGA, per germline. This CDR3 contains 14 residues. CDR3 region: CASRYDRGSGELFF. For the CDR3, the DNA is TGTGCCAGCAGATATGACAGGGGCTCCGGGGAGCTGTTTTTT.

The chain recombines TRBV2 with TRBJ2-7; 9 bases agree with TRBD1. CDR3 length: 14 residues. CDR1 SNHLY and CDR2 FYNNEI come from the germline V gene. V shed 6 bases, J shed 3 bases, and the junction held 6 bases outside the gene matches. The CDR3 bases are TGTGCCAGCAGGGAACAGGGGGCGGGCTACGAGCAGTACTTC. It codes for CASREQGAGYEQYF.

The CDR3 region is CASSYHPSPMRNYGYTF. The CDR3 DNA reads as TGTGCCAGCAGTTACCATCCCTCCCCGATGAGGAACTATGGCTACACCTTC. The rearrangement joins TRBV6-2 or TRBV6-3 to TRBJ1-2; D uncertain. Deletions cut 2 bases from V and 2 bases from J, with 18 bases between. The CDR3 totals 17 residues. The germline V gene has CDR1 MNHEY and CDR2 SVGEGT.

CDR3 residues: CAGFTRNQPQHF. The CDR3 DNA follows: TGTGCCGGCTTCACCCGCAATCAGCCCCAGCATTTT. V and J are TRBV28 and TRBJ1-5, with unresolved D. V was shortened by 11 bases and J by 2 bases, with 10 bases between the two germline ends. Germline CDR1 MDHEN, CDR2 SYDVKM. The CDR3 is 12 residues long.

The rearrangement uses TRBV7-2 and TRBJ2-3, with 11 nucleotides matching TRBD2. CDR1 is SGHTA and CDR2 is FQGNSA in the germline V gene. CDR3 length: 18 residues. The V and J ends lost 6 bases and 2 bases, in that order; junction bases with no gene match: 13. CDR3 loop: CASSSTTPGLAATDTQYF. CDR3 in DNA: TGTGCCAGCAGTAGTACCACTCCGGGACTAGCGGCCACAGATACGCAGTATTTT.

The chain is built from TRBV18 and TRBJ1-5; perhaps TRBD1 as D (6 bases). V lost 3 bases and J 1 base, leaving 7 bases between the germline ends. CDR1 and CDR2 (germline): KGHSH, LQKENI. This CDR3 region has 14 residues. CDR3 protein: CASSPDRSNQPQHF. As DNA, the CDR3 is TGTGCCAGCTCACCCGACAGGAGCAATCAGCCCCAGCATTTT.